These 11 T cell receptor beta chains originate from one sample sequenced in a study of T cell clonality in common variable immunodeficiency (dated by TCRdb to the mid-2010s). The library was built by means of the immunoSEQ multiplex PCR assay. Sourced from immuneACCESS, this table was stored by TCRdb with only in-frame sequences that have V and J called. A share of the clones is absent; for the studies checked, an unresolved V gene accounts for under half, and the remainder has no known explanation. Here the sample lists about 81,000 clones, none seen once only. Together, the top ten hold around 0.82% of the sample. The sequencing input was peripheral blood mononuclear cells. The receptor source for this set is a person aged 18 to 75 in good health.

This clone showed up many times. The CDR3 goes on 3 residues after the read ends, and that part is filled in from the germline J gene. V and J are TRBV7-2 and TRBJ2-7; 8 bases are shared with TRBD2. This CDR3 region has 14 residues. The ends lost 2 bases at V and 1 base at J; junction bases unmatched: 1. The V gene's germline CDR1 is SGHTA and CDR2 FQGNSA. Incomplete CDR3 DNA: TGTGCCAGCAGCTTAACTAGCGGATCCTACGAG. Translated: CASSLTSGSYE. The entire CDR3 sequence reads CASSLTSGSYEQYF.

This clone was observed many times. The read ends 3 residues early relative to the CDR3; the germline J gene fills the gap. The V gene is TRBV5-6, the J gene TRBJ2-5; 8 bases are a match to TRBD1. V was pared by 0 bases and J by 2 bases, with 3 bases of the junction left unmatched. The CDR3 covers 15 residues. Germline assignment: CDR1 SGHDT and CDR2 YYEEEE. CDR3 region: CASSLAGQGQETQYF. CDR3 bases read: TGTGCCAGCAGCTTGGCTGGACAGGGACAAGAGACC.

This clone was observed many times. Read sequence stops 3 residues before the CDR3 end, and the germline J gene provides the missing end. V is TRBV19 and J is TRBJ2-7, with TRBD1 matching 8 bases. The ends lost 4 bases at V and 3 bases at J; junction bases unmatched: 11. The CDR3 runs 16 residues. CDR1 is LNHDA and CDR2 is SQIVND in the germline V gene (reference sequence). CDR3 DNA (partial): TGTGCCAGTAGTAGCGCAAGGGACAGGCCAAGCTACGAG. This sequence encodes CASSSARDRPSYE. The entire CDR3 protein is CASSSARDRPSYEQYF. Based on the CDR3 plus reference TRBV19 and TRBJ2-7, the full variable domain is DGGITQSPKYLFRKEGQNVTLSCEQNLNHDAMYWYRQDPGQGLRLIYYSQIVNDFQKGDIAEGYSVSREKKESFPLTVTSAQKNPTAFYLCASSSARDRPSYEQYFGPGTRLTVT.

In its sample, this clone was seen many times. The read ends 3 residues early relative to the CDR3; the germline J gene fills the gap. The chain has TRBV12-3 or TRBV12-4 and TRBJ2-7; TRBD2 agrees at 11 bases. The ends lost 2 bases at V and 6 bases at J; junction bases unmatched: 6. The CDR3 totals 15 residues. The CDR3 DNA, read in part, is TGTGCCAGCAGTTTAATGCTAGCGGGAGGAAGCGAG. This translates into CASSLMLAGGSE. The full CDR3 is CASSLMLAGGSEQYF.

This clone has a count of ten or more. The read falls 3 residues short of the CDR3 end, and the missing part is taken from the germline J gene. J is TRBJ2-5 and V is TRBV10-3, with 9 bases matching TRBD2. The CDR3 has 14 amino acids. CDR1 is ENHRY and CDR2 is SYGVKD in the germline V gene. J lost 2 bases, V lost 7 bases, and 5 bases had no gene match. The CDR3 DNA, read in part, is TGTGCCATCAATAGCGGGAGCTCTCAAGAGACC. Its protein is CAINSGSSQET. The entire CDR3 reads CAINSGSSQETQYF.

This clone was picked up many times. Read coverage stops 3 residues before the CDR3 terminus; the germline J gene supplies the remainder. The rearrangement joins TRBV2 to TRBJ2-1; possibly TRBD1 or TRBD2 for D (5 bases each). Germline CDR1 and CDR2: SNHLY and FYNNEI. Trimming cost V 8 bases and J 3 bases, with 11 bases left between them. This CDR3 has 13 residues. The sequenced part of the CDR3 DNA is TGTGCCAGCTTAACGAGGGGCTACAATGAG. It is translated as CASLTRGYNE. The full CDR3 is CASLTRGYNEQFF.

This clone was seen many times. The read ends 3 residues early relative to the CDR3; the germline J gene fills the gap. The chain carries TRBV11-2 and TRBJ2-7, with no clear D. The CDR3 contains 14 residues. V lost 0 bases and J 4 bases, leaving 10 bases between the germline ends. Germline V lookup: CDR1 SGHAT, CDR2 FQNNGV. This CDR3 is CASSLDLAAYEQYF. The CDR3 bases that were read are TGTGCCAGCAGCTTAGACCTGGCGGCTTACGAG.

The sample holds many counts of this clone. The CDR3 goes on 3 residues after the read ends, and that part is filled in from the germline J gene. This chain connects TRBV28 to TRBJ1-1, with D possibly TRBD1 on 5 matching bases. The CDR3 is made up of 13 amino acids. Germline CDR1 reads MDHEN; CDR2 reads SYDVKM. This CDR3 reads CASRGTPEIRAFF. CDR3 DNA (partial): TGTGCCAGCAGGGGGACTCCCGAAATTCGC. The full variable domain, completed using reference TRBV28 and TRBJ1-1, is DVKVTQSSRYLVKRTGEKVFLECVQDMDHENMFWYRQDPGLGLRLIYFSYDVKMKEKGDIPEGYSVSREKKERFSLILESASTNQTSMYLCASRGTPEIRAFFGQGTRLTVV.

This clone was detected many times. The junction shows a germline mismatch at one end, possibly a read error. The DNA read from the CDR3 is TGCGCCAGCAGTTCCGACAGGGGGCTGATCGGGGAG. Translation: CASSSDRGLIGE. The whole CDR3 region reads CASSSDRGLIGELFF. This chain connects TRBV4-2 to TRBJ2-2; 10 nucleotides match TRBD1. The observed sequence ends 3 residues before the CDR3 terminus, with the missing tail filled in from the germline J gene. CDR3 length: 15 amino acids. Looked up from germline, CDR1 is LGHNA and CDR2 is YNFKEQ.

Ten or more counts support this clone. The read gets to within 3 residues of the CDR3 end, and the germline J gene fills in the rest. The chain carries TRBV19 and TRBJ1-2; no clear D. The CDR3 loop spans 12 amino acids. The germline CDR1 and CDR2 sequences are LNHDA and SQIVND (reference sequence). With 1 base removed from V and 6 bases from J, the gap between germline ends came to 6 bases. The DNA read from the CDR3 is TGTGCCAGTAGTATAGGCGGGAATGGC. Translated: CASSIGGNG. The full CDR3 protein reads CASSIGGNGYTF.

This clone came up many times. The read terminates 3 residues ahead of where the CDR3 ends, so the germline J gene completes it. The chain joins TRBV28 to TRBJ2-2; 7 positions agree with TRBD1. This CDR3 contains 15 residues. V was clipped by 6 bases and J by 1 base; unmatched bases: 5. The germline CDR1 and CDR2 sequences are MDHEN and SYDVKM. This chain's CDR3 is CASRRQGQNTGELFF. CDR3 bases read: TGTGCCAGCAGGAGACAGGGACAGAACACCGGGGAG.